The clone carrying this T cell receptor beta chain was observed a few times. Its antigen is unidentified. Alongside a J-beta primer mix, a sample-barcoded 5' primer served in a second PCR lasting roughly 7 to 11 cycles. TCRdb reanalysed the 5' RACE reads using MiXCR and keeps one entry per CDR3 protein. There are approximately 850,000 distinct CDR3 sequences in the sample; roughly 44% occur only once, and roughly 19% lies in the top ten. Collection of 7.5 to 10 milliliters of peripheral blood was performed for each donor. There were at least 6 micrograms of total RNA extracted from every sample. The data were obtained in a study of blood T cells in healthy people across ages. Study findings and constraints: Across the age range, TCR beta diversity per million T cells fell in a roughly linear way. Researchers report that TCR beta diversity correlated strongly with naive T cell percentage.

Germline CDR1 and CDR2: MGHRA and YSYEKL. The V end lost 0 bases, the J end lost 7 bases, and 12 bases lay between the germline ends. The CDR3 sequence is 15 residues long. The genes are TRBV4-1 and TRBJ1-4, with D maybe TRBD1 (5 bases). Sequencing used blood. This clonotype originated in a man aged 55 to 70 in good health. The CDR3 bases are TGCGCCAGCAGCCAAGACCCCGGGGACTCTGAAAAACTGTTTTTT. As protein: CASSQDPGDSEKLFF.